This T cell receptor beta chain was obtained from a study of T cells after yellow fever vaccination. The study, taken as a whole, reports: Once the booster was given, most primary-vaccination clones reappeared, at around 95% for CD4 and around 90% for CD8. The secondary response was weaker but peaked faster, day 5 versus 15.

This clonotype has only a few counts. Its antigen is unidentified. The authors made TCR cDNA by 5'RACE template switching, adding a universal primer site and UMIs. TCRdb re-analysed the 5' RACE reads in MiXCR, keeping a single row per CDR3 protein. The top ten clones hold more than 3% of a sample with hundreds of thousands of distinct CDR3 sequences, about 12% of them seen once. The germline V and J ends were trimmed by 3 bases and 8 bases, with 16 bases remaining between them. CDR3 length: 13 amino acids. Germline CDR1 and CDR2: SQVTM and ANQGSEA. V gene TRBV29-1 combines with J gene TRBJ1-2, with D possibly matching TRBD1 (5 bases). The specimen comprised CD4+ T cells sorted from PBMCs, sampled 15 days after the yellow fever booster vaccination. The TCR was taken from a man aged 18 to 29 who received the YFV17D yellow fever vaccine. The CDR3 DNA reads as TGCAGCGTTGACCTCCAGGGAGCGGGAGGCTACACCTTC. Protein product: CSVDLQGAGGYTF.